This TCR beta chain was identified during a study of CD8+CD57+ T cells in acquired aplastic anemia. Profiling of TCR beta VDJ combinations and CDR3 sequences used genomic DNA as template. Via MiXCR, TCRdb re-called the reads, giving one row per CDR3 protein. The table has approximately 200,000 distinct CDR3 sequences, approximately 57% seen once. Per the germline V gene, CDR1 is KGHDR and CDR2 is SFDVKD. The V end lost 6 bases, the J end lost 8 bases, and 18 bases lay between the germline ends. The length of the CDR3 is 14 residues. The sequencing sample was made of sorted CD4+, CD8+, or CD8+CD57+ T cells (not recorded which) from PBMCs. This TCR was recovered from a human donor in good health. The chain recombines TRBV24-1 with TRBJ1-2; a possible D gene is TRBD1 (6 bases). CDR3 in DNA: TGTGCCACCAGTCCAGAGGACAGAACAGCAGGCTACACCTTC. It is translated as CATSPEDRTAGYTF.